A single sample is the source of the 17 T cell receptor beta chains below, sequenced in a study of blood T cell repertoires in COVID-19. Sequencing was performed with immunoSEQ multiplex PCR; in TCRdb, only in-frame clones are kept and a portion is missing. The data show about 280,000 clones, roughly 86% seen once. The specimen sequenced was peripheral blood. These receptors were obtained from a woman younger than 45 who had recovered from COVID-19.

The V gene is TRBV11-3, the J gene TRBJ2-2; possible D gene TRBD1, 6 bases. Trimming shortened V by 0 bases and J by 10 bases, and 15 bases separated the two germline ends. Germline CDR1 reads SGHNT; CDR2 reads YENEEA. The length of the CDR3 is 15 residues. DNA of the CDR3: TGTGCCAGCAGCTTAGATTCTCATGGGGGCGAGGAGCTGTTTTTT. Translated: CASSLDSHGGEELFF. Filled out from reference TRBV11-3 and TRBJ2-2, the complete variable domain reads EAGVVQSPRYKIIEKKQPVAFWCNPISGHNTLYWYLQNLGQGPELLIRYENEEAVDDSQLPKDRFSAERLKGVDSTLKIQPAELGDSAVYLCASSLDSHGGEELFFGEGSRLTVL.

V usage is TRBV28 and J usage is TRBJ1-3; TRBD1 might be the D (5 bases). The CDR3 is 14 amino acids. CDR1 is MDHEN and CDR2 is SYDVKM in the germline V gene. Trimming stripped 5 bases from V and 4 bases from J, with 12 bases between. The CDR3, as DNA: TGTGCCAGCAGTCCCGGGACTGCGGGAAACACCATATATTTT. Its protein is CASSPGTAGNTIYF.

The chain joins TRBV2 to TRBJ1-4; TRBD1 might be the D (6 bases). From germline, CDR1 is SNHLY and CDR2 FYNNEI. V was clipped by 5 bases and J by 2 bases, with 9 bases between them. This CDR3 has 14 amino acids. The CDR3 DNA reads TGTGCCAGCAGTCGGACAGTGACTAATGAAAAACTGTTTTTT. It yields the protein CASSRTVTNEKLFF.

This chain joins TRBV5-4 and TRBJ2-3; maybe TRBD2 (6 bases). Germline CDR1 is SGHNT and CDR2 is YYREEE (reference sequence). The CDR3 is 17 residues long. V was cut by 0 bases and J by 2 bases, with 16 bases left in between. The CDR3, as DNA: TGTGCCAGCAGCTTGGCCTCGCGGGGACGCTACACAGATACGCAGTATTTT. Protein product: CASSLASRGRYTDTQYF. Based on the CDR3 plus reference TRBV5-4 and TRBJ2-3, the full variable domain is ETGVTQSPTHLIKTRGQQVTLRCSSQSGHNTVSWYQQALGQGPQFIFQYYREEENGRGNFPPRFSGLQFPNYSSELNVNALELDDSALYLCASSLASRGRYTDTQYFGPGTRLTVL.

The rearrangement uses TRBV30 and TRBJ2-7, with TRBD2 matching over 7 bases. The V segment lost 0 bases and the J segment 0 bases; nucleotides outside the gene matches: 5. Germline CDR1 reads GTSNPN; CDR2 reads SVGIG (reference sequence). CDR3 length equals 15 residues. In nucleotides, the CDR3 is TGTGCCTGGAGTGTAGGGAGGGGACTCTCCTACGAGCAGTACTTC. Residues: CAWSVGRGLSYEQYF.

The CDR3 loop reads CASSWGQPSSGNTIYF. CDR3 sequence (DNA): TGTGCCAGCAGCTGGGGACAGCCTAGCTCTGGAAACACCATATATTTT. The chain couples TRBV5-4 to TRBJ1-3; 7 bases align to TRBD1. There are 16 residues in the CDR3. Germline assignment: CDR1 SGHNT and CDR2 YYREEE (reference sequence). Trimming at V came to 3 bases and at J to 0 bases, leaving 6 bases not matched to a gene.

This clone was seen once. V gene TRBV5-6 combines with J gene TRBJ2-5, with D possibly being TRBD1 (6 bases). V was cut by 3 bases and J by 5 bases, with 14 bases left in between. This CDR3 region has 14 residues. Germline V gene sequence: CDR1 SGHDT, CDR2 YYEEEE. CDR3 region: CASSSVQGSETQYF. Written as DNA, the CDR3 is TGTGCCAGCAGCTCAGTCCAGGGGAGCGAGACCCAGTACTTC.

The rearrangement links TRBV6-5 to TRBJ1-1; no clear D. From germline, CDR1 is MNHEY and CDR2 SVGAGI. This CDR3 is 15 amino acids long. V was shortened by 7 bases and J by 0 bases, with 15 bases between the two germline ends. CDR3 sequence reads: CASTWERTLNTEAFF. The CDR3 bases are TGTGCCAGCACCTGGGAGCGTACCCTGAACACTGAAGCTTTCTTT.

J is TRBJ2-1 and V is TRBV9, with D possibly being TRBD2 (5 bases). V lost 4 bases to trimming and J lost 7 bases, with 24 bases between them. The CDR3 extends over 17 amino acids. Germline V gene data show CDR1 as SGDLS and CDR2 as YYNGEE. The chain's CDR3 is CASSPPVVAWPGNEQFF. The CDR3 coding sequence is TGTGCCAGCAGCCCGCCGGTGGTAGCGTGGCCTGGGAATGAGCAGTTCTTC.

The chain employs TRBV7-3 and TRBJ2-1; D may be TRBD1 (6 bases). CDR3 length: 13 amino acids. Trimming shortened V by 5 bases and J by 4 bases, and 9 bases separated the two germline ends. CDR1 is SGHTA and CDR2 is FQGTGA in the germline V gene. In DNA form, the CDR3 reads TGTGCCAGCAGCCCTGGACAGTACAATGAGCAGTTCTTC. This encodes CASSPGQYNEQFF.

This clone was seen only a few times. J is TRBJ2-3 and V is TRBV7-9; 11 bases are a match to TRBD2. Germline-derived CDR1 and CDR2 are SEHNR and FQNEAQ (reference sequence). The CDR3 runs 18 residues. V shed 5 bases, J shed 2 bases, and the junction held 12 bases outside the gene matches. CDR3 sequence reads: CASSPPIRLAGITDTQYF. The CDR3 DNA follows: TGTGCCAGCAGCCCTCCTATCAGACTAGCGGGGATCACAGATACGCAGTATTTT.

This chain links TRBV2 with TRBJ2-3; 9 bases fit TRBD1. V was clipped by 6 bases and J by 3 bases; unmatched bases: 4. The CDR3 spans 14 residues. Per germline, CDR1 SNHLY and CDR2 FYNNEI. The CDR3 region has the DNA TGTGCCAGCAGGCTACAGGGGGCAACAGATACGCAGTATTTT. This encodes CASRLQGATDTQYF. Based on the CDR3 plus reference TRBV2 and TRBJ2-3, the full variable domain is EPEVTQTPSHQVTQMGQEVILRCVPISNHLYFYWYRQILGQKVEFLVSFYNNEISEKSEIFDDQFSVERPDGSNFTLKIRSTKLEDSAMYFCASRLQGATDTQYFGPGTRLTVL.

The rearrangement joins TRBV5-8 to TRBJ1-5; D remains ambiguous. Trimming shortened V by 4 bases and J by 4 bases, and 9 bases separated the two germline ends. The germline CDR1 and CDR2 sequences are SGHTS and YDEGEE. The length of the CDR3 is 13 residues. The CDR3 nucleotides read TGTGCCAGCAGCCGCACCGGGAATCAGCCCCAGCATTTT. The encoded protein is CASSRTGNQPQHF.

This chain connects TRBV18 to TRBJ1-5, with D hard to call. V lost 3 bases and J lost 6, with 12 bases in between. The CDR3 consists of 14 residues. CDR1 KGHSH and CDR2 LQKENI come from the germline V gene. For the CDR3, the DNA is TGTGCCAGCTCACCCGAGGCCGTGGGTCAGCCCCAGCATTTT. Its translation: CASSPEAVGQPQHF.

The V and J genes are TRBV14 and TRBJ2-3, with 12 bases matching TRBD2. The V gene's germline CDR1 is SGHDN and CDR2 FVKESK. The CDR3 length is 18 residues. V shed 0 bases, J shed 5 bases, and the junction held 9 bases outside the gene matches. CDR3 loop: CASSQDKTSGSAQDTQYF. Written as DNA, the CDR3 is TGTGCCAGCAGCCAAGATAAGACTAGCGGGAGCGCGCAAGATACGCAGTATTTT.

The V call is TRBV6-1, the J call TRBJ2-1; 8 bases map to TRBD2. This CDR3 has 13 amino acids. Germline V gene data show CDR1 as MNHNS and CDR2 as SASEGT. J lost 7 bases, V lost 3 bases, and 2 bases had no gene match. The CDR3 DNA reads TGTGCCAGCAGTGAGCGGGAGGTAAATGAGCAGTTCTTC. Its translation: CASSEREVNEQFF.

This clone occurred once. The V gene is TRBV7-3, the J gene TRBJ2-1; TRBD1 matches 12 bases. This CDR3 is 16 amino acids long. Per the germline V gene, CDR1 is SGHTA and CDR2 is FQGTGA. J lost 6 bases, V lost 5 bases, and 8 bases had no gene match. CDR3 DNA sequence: TGTGCCAGCAGCACGAGGGACAGGGGGCTTCGCAATGAGCAGTTCTTC. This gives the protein CASSTRDRGLRNEQFF.